These T cell receptor beta chains were read from a single sample in a study of cytomegalovirus exposure and HLA in healthy donors. Sequencing used immunoSEQ multiplex PCR; TCRdb keeps in-frame clones, though not all of them. The profile covers 130,000 or so clones, with 77% appearing a single time and over 0.8% taken by the ten largest. The source material was PBMCs. The receptors shown here come from a woman aged 55-69 years in good health and CMV-seronegative. Both conserved end residues are part of each CDR3. D genes are given only for firm matches. A row's size may be missing; if present it is once, few, many or a size class.

D | size | J | V | CDR3 | DNA
. | . | TRBJ1-1 | TRBV9 | CASSTQVGQSEAFF | TGTGCCAGCAGCACCCAAGTTGGACAGAGTGAAGCTTTCTTT
TRBD1 | . | TRBJ2-1 | TRBV5-1 | CASRGDREKDEQFF | TGCGCCAGCAGGGGGGACAGGGAGAAGGATGAGCAGTTCTTC
TRBD1 | . | TRBJ1-4 | TRBV30 | CAWSTGVTNEKLFF | TGTGCCTGGAGTACAGGGGTGACGAATGAAAAACTGTTTTTT
. | . | TRBJ2-5 | TRBV19 | CASSTQGAREETQYF | TGTGCCAGTAGTACCCAGGGGGCGCGGGAGGAGACCCAGTACTTC
. | . | TRBJ1-5 | TRBV7-2 | CASSPTNNRGNQPQHF | TGTGCCAGCAGCCCAACCAATAACAGGGGCAATCAGCCCCAGCATTTT
TRBD1 | many | TRBJ1-5 | TRBV19 | CASSKKWTRQGVGTGYQPQHF | TGTGCCAGTAGTAAAAAGTGGACTCGACAGGGTGTTGGGACAGGGTATCAGCCCCAGCATTTT
TRBD2 | . | TRBJ2-3 | TRBV4-1 | CASSTGLAGNTDTQYF | TGCGCCAGCAGCACAGGACTAGCGGGAAACACAGATACGCAGTATTTT
. | . | TRBJ1-2 | TRBV12-1 | CASRHKPNRDRVLPLNYGYTF | TGTGCCAGCAGACACAAACCTAACCGGGACAGGGTGCTCCCTCTAAACTATGGCTACACCTTC
TRBD2 | . | TRBJ2-7 | TRBV11-2 | CASSLDVITSGKQSYEQYF | TGTGCCAGCAGCTTAGACGTGATCACTAGCGGGAAGCAGTCCTACGAGCAGTACTTC
. | . | TRBJ2-7 | TRBV11-2 | CASSPDRSPKCF | TGTGCCAGCAGCCCAGACAGGAGCCCAAAATGCTTC
TRBD2 | . | TRBJ2-7 | TRBV7-3 | CASSPRRTSVNIEQYF | TGTGCCAGCAGCCCTCGTCGGACTAGCGTGAATATCGAGCAGTACTTC
. | . | TRBJ2-5 | TRBV5-1 | CASSLGAETQYF | TGCGCCAGCAGCTTGGGAGCAGAGACCCAGTACTTC
. | few | TRBJ2-5 | TRBV19 | CATKRGAGETQYF | TGTGCCACCAAACGGGGAGCGGGAGAGACCCAGTACTTC
TRBD1 | . | TRBJ2-7 | TRBV19 | CASSINRGYEQYF | TGTGCCAGTAGTATTAACAGGGGGTACGAGCAGTACTTC
. | . | TRBJ1-5 | TRBV28 | CASGGNSNQPQHF | TGTGCCAGTGGGGGGAATAGCAATCAGCCCCAGCATTTT
. | . | TRBJ1-2 | TRBV18 | CASSPERDYGYTF | TGTGCCAGCTCACCTGAGAGGGACTATGGCTACACCTTC
TRBD1 | . | TRBJ1-5 | TRBV7-8 | CASSFRTGAQPQHF | TGTGCCAGCAGCTTCCGGACAGGAGCCCAACCCCAGCATTTT
. | . | TRBJ2-1 | TRBV19 | CASSISGTGYNEQFF | TGTGCCAGTAGTATTTCGGGTACAGGCTACAATGAGCAGTTCTTC
TRBD1 | . | TRBJ1-6 | TRBV10-3 | CAIGQGSGNSPLHF | TGTGCCATAGGACAGGGAAGCGGTAATTCACCCCTCCACTTT
TRBD2 | . | TRBJ2-3 | TRBV14 | CASSPGLAGSTDTQYF | TGTGCCAGCAGCCCGGGACTAGCGGGGAGCACAGATACGCAGTATTTT
. | . | TRBJ1-2 | TRBV18 | CASSSLYGYTF | TGTGCCAGCTCTTCCCTATATGGCTACACCTTC
. | few | TRBJ1-5 | TRBV28 | CASSWTAQPQHF | TGTGCCAGCAGCTGGACAGCTCAGCCCCAGCATTTT
TRBD2 | . | TRBJ2-7 | TRBV27 | CASSLGGLASEQYF | TGTGCCAGCAGTTTAGGGGGACTAGCTTCCGAGCAGTACTTC
. | . | TRBJ2-5 | TRBV6-5 | CASSPDSQETQYF | TGTGCCAGCAGTCCTGACTCTCAAGAGACCCAGTACTTC
TRBD1 | . | TRBJ1-5 | TRBV10-3 | CASQTGQVNQPQHF | TGTGCCTCACAGACGGGACAGGTTAATCAGCCCCAGCATTTT
. | . | TRBJ2-2 | TRBV5-4 | CASSPRDLNTGELFF | TGTGCCAGCAGCCCGAGGGACTTGAACACCGGGGAGCTGTTTTTT
. | . | TRBJ1-1 | TRBV6-1 | CASTGFAEAFF | TGTGCCAGCACAGGGTTCGCTGAAGCTTTCTTT
TRBD1 | . | TRBJ1-5 | TRBV18 | CASSQERGTGANQPQHF | TGTGCCAGCTCACAAGAGAGGGGGACAGGTGCCAATCAGCCCCAGCATTTT
. | few | TRBJ1-6 | TRBV28 | CASSFDRESSPLHF | TGTGCCAGCAGTTTCGATCGGGAGAGTTCACCCCTCCACTTT
TRBD1 | . | TRBJ2-7 | TRBV6-1 | CASSEDDRAYEQYF | TGTGCCAGCAGTGAAGACGACAGGGCCTACGAGCAGTACTTC
. | . | TRBJ1-5 | TRBV18 | CASSPDGVSYSNQPQHF | TGTGCCAGCTCACCAGATGGAGTTTCCTATAGCAATCAGCCCCAGCATTTT
TRBD2 | . | TRBJ2-3 | TRBV11-3 | CASSRLAGGTDTQYF | TGTGCCAGCAGCCGGCTAGCGGGGGGCACAGATACGCAGTATTTT
TRBD2 | . | TRBJ2-7 | TRBV7-3 | CASSQGLAGNYEQYF | TGTGCCAGCAGCCAGGGACTAGCGGGGAACTACGAGCAGTACTTC
. | . | TRBJ1-6 | TRBV7-2 | CASSRPGHLFSPLHF | TGTGCCAGCAGCCGCCCGGGACACCTATTTTCACCCCTCCACTTT
. | . | TRBJ1-2 | TRBV5-1 | CASSLNGDGYTF | TGCGCCAGCAGCTTGAACGGGGATGGCTACACCTTC
TRBD1 | . | TRBJ1-2 | TRBV28 | CASSPTGPGAAHYGYTF | TGTGCCAGCAGTCCGACAGGGCCCGGGGCGGCTCACTATGGCTACACCTTC
. | . | TRBJ1-5 | TRBV28 | CASSFPLNQPQHF | TGTGCCAGCAGTTTCCCCCTCAATCAGCCCCAGCATTTT